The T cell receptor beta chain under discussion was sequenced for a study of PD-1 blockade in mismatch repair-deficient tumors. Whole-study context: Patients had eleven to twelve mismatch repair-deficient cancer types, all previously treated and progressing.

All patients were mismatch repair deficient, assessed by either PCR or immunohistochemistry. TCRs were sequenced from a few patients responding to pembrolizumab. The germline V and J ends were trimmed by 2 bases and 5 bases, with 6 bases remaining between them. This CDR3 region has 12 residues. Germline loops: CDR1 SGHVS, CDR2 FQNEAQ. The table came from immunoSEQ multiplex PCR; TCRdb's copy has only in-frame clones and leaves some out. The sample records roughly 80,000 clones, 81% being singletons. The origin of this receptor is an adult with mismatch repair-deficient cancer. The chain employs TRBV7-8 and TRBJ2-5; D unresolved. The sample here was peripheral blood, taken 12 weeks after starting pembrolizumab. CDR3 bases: TGTGCCAGCAGCTTAAGGCGGGAGACCCAGTACTTC. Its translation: CASSLRRETQYF.